The sequence of this TCR beta chain was determined in a study of cytomegalovirus exposure and HLA in healthy donors. Broader study findings: Analysis performed later found approximately 17,000 TCR beta sequences associated with HLA alleles at 0.05 false discovery rate.

This clone has more than one count but fewer than ten. Its matching antigen is unknown. The CDR3 is 15 amino acids. Between the trimmed V and J ends, which lost 1 base and 4 bases, there was a span of 11 bases. Germline V lookup: CDR1 SGHTA, CDR2 FQGNSA. The PCR ran on 60 Vbeta and 13 Jbeta primers. Original handling: The count from a later analysis was 79 million or so unique TCR beta chains, approximately 9.9 million of them shared. Profiled with immunoSEQ multiplex PCR; TCRdb holds only in-frame clones, not every one. V and J calls plus clone size are reproduced from that table; the DNA served to infer D and trimming. The data hold some 180,000 clones, with about 90% observed a single time.

The chain carries TRBV7-2 and TRBJ2-1; no firm D call. The specimen was PBMCs. The sequence derives from a girl under three years old in good health and CMV-seronegative. For the CDR3, the DNA is TGTGCCAGCAGCTTAGAAGCTCGATCGTACAATGAGCAGTTCTTC. This encodes CASSLEARSYNEQFF.